The 21 T cell receptor beta chains listed next were all sequenced from one sample in a study of molecular identifiers for immune sequencing clone quantification. Each CDR3 protein gets one entry after TCRdb re-called the PCR reads with MiXCR. The data hold around 460,000 distinct CDR3 sequences, with roughly a fifth observed a single time. Sequenced input: naive CD8+ T cells from blood, with Jurkat cell RNA spiked in. Described subset: FACS-sorted CD8+CD4-CCR7+CD45RA+ naive T cells. These receptor sequences come from a human donor in good health. Some libraries in this study had Jurkat cell RNA spiked in.

This clonotype occurred many times. This chain joins TRBV4-3 and TRBJ1-4; the D gene is possibly TRBD1 (5 bases). V lost 1 base, J lost 5 bases, and 11 bases lay in between. CDR1 and CDR2 from the germline V gene are LGHNA and YSLEER. The CDR3 is made up of 15 amino acids. Here the CDR3 DNA reads TGCGCCAGCAGCCAAGGCAGCAGGGTCAATGAAAAACTGTTTTTT. It yields the protein CASSQGSRVNEKLFF.

This clonotype turned up a few times. The rearrangement joins TRBV7-9 to TRBJ1-3; D is ambiguous. V was shortened by 4 bases and J by 8 bases, with 18 bases between the two germline ends. The germline V gene encodes CDR1 SEHNR and CDR2 FQNEAQ (reference sequence). The CDR3 covers 15 residues. CDR3 sequence (DNA): TGTGCCAGCAGCTCGAGCCGAATCGACCGGCACACCATATATTTT. Amino acids: CASSSSRIDRHTIYF.

This clonotype was counted ten times or more. This sequence joins TRBV5-1 and TRBJ2-7; D gene uncertain. The CDR3 is 15 amino acids. The ends were cut back, 0 bases at V and 0 bases at J, with 10 bases in the middle. The germline V gene has CDR1 SGHRS and CDR2 YFSETQ. DNA for the CDR3: TGCGCCAGCAGCTTGGAGCCCGGTAACTCCTACGAGCAGTACTTC. Its translation: CASSLEPGNSYEQYF.

This clonotype was observed once. This sequence may be a read error, since a much larger clone differs from it by one base. The chain uses TRBV29-1 and TRBJ2-2; D might be TRBD1 (6 bases). The CDR3 extends over 16 amino acids. CDR1 SQVTM and CDR2 ANQGSEA come from the germline V gene. V was trimmed by 1 base and J by 1 base, leaving 13 bases between them. The CDR3: CSVEVIQGMNTGELFF. The CDR3 DNA reads TGCAGCGTTGAAGTAATTCAGGGGATGAACACCGGGGAGCTGTTTTTT.

The chain is built from TRBV7-6 and TRBJ2-5; D is unclear. CDR3 length: 14 residues. In germline, CDR1 is SGHVS, CDR2 FNYEAQ. V lost 1 base, J lost 4 bases, and 10 bases lay in between. For the CDR3, the DNA is TGTGCCAGCAGCTTAGGGCAGTCTGGAGAGACCCAGTACTTC. As protein: CASSLGQSGETQYF.

This clonotype was counted at least ten times. The V gene is TRBV20-1, the J gene TRBJ2-7; 10 positions match TRBD1. The CDR3 sequence is 15 residues long. Germline V gene lookup returns CDR1 DFQATT and CDR2 SNEGSKA (reference sequence). V was clipped by 0 bases and J by 3 bases; unmatched bases: 5. The CDR3 sequence: CSARDGDRGDYEQYF. The DNA of the CDR3 is TGCAGTGCTAGAGATGGGGACAGGGGAGACTACGAGCAGTACTTC.

Concerning this clonotype itself: This may arise from a read error, as a much more abundant clone is one base away. The genes are TRBV7-2 and TRBJ2-1; possibly TRBD2 for D (5 bases). CDR3 length equals 12 residues. Per germline, CDR1 SGHTA and CDR2 FQGNSA. In nucleotides, the CDR3 is TGTGCCAGCAGCTTAGCATCTAGCTTTCTGCTCTTC. Encoded protein: CASSLASSFLLF.

As for this clonotype: Germline and junction disagree at one end, which may indicate a read error. V usage is TRBV5-3 and J usage is TRBJ2-7; 11 nucleotides agree with TRBD1. TRBV5-3 is noted as an ORF with a role that remains uncertain. The CDR3 is 16 residues long. CDR3 in amino acids: CASSSDPGQGAHEQYF. The DNA of the CDR3 is TGTGCCAGCAGCTCAGACCCTGGACAGGGGGCCCACGAGCAGTACTTC.

The chain carries TRBV5-1 and TRBJ2-7; maybe TRBD2 (5 bases). CDR1 SGHRS and CDR2 YFSETQ come from the germline V gene. V was shortened by 3 bases and J by 6 bases, with 16 bases between the two germline ends. This CDR3 region has 14 residues. DNA for the CDR3: TGCGCCAGCAGCTACGGCCGGGAAGAGGCCGAGCAGTACTTC. Encoded protein: CASSYGREEAEQYF.

This clonotype was observed a few times. The genes are TRBV2 and TRBJ1-5; 7 bases align to TRBD1. The CDR3 is made up of 18 amino acids. Germline CDR1 SNHLY, CDR2 FYNNEI. V was pared by 1 base and J by 8 bases, with 17 bases of the junction left unmatched. The CDR3 coding sequence is TGTGCCAGCAGTGAAGAGGGAAGGGACAGAACTATACAGGAGCCCCAGCATTTT. It codes for CASSEEGRDRTIQEPQHF. The full variable domain, completed using reference TRBV2 and TRBJ1-5, is EPEVTQTPSHQVTQMGQEVILRCVPISNHLYFYWYRQILGQKVEFLVSFYNNEISEKSEIFDDQFSVERPDGSNFTLKIRSTKLEDSAMYFCASSEEGRDRTIQEPQHFGDGTRLSIL.

This clonotype was detected a few times. This rearrangement joins TRBV24-1 to TRBJ2-2; D gene uncertain. This CDR3 comprises 13 residues. Germline V gene data show CDR1 as KGHDR and CDR2 as SFDVKD. V was cut by 5 bases and J by 5 bases, with 8 bases left in between. The CDR3 bases are TGTGCCACCAGTGTTTTTGGTACCGGGGAGCTGTTTTTT. Its translation is CATSVFGTGELFF.

This clonotype was detected many times. This sequence joins TRBV29-1 and TRBJ1-1; D unclear. The length of the CDR3 is 12 residues. Trimming removed 5 bases at V and 1 base at J, with 8 bases between. CDR1 and CDR2 from the germline V gene are SQVTM and ANQGSEA. The CDR3 nucleotides are TGCAGCGTTTCCGCGGGGAACACTGAAGCTTTCTTT. Residues: CSVSAGNTEAFF.

The V gene is TRBV12-3 or TRBV12-4, the J gene TRBJ2-3, with no clear D. This CDR3 contains 16 residues. The V end lost 5 bases, the J end lost 0 bases, and 15 bases lay between the germline ends. CDR3: CASSPGLHSSTDTQYF. Here the CDR3 DNA reads TGTGCCAGCAGTCCGGGCCTCCACTCTAGCACAGATACGCAGTATTTT.

In this sample, this clonotype turned up a few times. This chain uses TRBV3-1 with TRBJ2-3; 11 positions agree with TRBD2. The CDR3 runs 18 residues. V was clipped by 3 bases and J by 4 bases; unmatched bases: 12. Germline CDR1 is LGHDT and CDR2 is YNNKEL (reference sequence). CDR3 protein: CASSHRIAGGPRADTQYF. As DNA, the CDR3 is TGTGCCAGCAGCCATAGAATAGCGGGAGGGCCTCGGGCAGATACGCAGTATTTT.

This clonotype has ten or more counts. The chain recombines TRBV7-9 with TRBJ1-4; D gene ambiguous. This CDR3 spans 13 amino acids. V was shortened by 5 bases and J by 4 bases, with 8 bases between the two germline ends. The V gene's germline CDR1 is SEHNR and CDR2 FQNEAQ (reference sequence). In nucleotides, the CDR3 is TGTGCCAGCAGCCCGGTCTTTAATGAAAAACTGTTTTTT. It encodes CASSPVFNEKLFF.

This clonotype was detected ten times or more. The gene calls are TRBV5-4 and TRBJ2-7; a possible D gene is TRBD2 (6 bases). The V end lost 4 bases, the J end lost 7 bases, and 18 bases lay between the germline ends. This CDR3 has 14 amino acids. Per the germline V gene, CDR1 is SGHNT and CDR2 is YYREEE (reference sequence). CDR3 in amino acids: CASSPGTSPGEQYF. The CDR3 nucleotides read TGTGCCAGCAGCCCGGGGACTTCCCCAGGGGAGCAGTACTTC.

There are a few counts of this clonotype. V is TRBV20-1 and J is TRBJ2-3, with D possibly called TRBD1 or TRBD2 (5 bases each). CDR3 length equals 14 residues. Germline lookup yields CDR1 DFQATT and CDR2 SNEGSKA (reference sequence). V was clipped by 3 bases and J by 4 bases, with 14 bases between them. CDR3 loop: CSARALRGSDTQYF. In DNA form, the CDR3 reads TGCAGTGCTAGGGCACTTCGGGGCTCAGATACGCAGTATTTT.

This clonotype was seen repeatedly, ten times or more. The chain links TRBV13 to TRBJ2-1; tentatively, D is TRBD1 (6 bases). The CDR3 runs to 14 residues. Trimming removed 5 bases at V and 5 bases at J, with 13 bases between. The germline V gene encodes CDR1 PRHDT and CDR2 FYEKMQ (reference sequence). The CDR3 here is CASSPGQLHNEQFF. The CDR3 DNA follows: TGTGCCAGCAGCCCGGGACAACTCCACAATGAGCAGTTCTTC.

The sample holds many counts of this clonotype. The chain has TRBV11-2 and TRBJ2-1; perhaps TRBD2 as D (5 bases). The CDR3 extends over 13 amino acids. Germline values: CDR1 SGHAT, CDR2 FQNNGV. Trimming left V 4 bases short and J 5 bases short, with 9 bases between. Here the CDR3 reads CASSSELDNEQFF. The DNA for the CDR3 is TGTGCCAGCAGCTCCGAACTAGACAATGAGCAGTTCTTC.

Ten or more counts support this clonotype. V is TRBV20-1 and J is TRBJ2-7, with a weak D call TRBD1 (6 bases). Trimming took 5 bases from V and 2 from J, leaving 10 bases between them. The CDR3 sequence is 12 residues long. Per the germline V gene, CDR1 is DFQATT and CDR2 is SNEGSKA (reference sequence). The CDR3 loop is CSAAAGAYEQYF. Written as DNA, the CDR3 is TGCAGTGCTGCGGCAGGGGCCTACGAGCAGTACTTC.

This clonotype turned up a few times. The chain links TRBV20-1 to TRBJ2-7; 7 bases are shared with TRBD1. The CDR3 spans 14 residues. CDR1 is DFQATT, CDR2 SNEGSKA, per germline (reference sequence). The V segment lost 6 bases and the J segment 1 base; nucleotides outside the gene matches: 9. The CDR3 loop is CSAPGGTVSYEQYF. Written as DNA, the CDR3 is TGCAGTGCCCCAGGTGGGACAGTATCCTACGAGCAGTACTTC.